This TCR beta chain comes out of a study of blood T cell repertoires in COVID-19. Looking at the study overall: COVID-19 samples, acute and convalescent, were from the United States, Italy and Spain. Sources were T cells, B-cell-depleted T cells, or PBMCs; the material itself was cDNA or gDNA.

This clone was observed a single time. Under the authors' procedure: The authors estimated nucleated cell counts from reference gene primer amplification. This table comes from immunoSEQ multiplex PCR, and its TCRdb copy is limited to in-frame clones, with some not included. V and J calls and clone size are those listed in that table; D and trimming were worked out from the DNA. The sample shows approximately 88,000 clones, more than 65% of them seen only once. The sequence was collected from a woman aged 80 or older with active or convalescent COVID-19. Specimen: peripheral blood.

The chain's CDR3 is CASTFRPGQGAYEQYF. The CDR3 DNA reads TGTGCCAGCACATTTCGGCCGGGACAGGGTGCCTACGAGCAGTACTTC. The J gene is TRBJ2-7, the V gene TRBV28; 9 nucleotides align to TRBD1. Germline V gives CDR1 MDHEN, CDR2 SYDVKM. The CDR3 loop spans 16 amino acids. Germline trimming cut 7 bases from V and 2 bases from J; bases unmatched to any gene: 12.